Below, 3 T cell receptor beta chains from the same sample are listed, as sequenced in a study of T cell repertoires in cytomegalovirus infection. Each CDR3 protein is one row after TCRdb ran MiXCR on the reads. The sample has around 210,000 distinct CDR3 sequences, approximately 6.7% seen once; the top ten hold roughly 6.5%. Specimen: PBMCs. Source of these receptors: a human donor in good health (CMV status not recorded). Some clones in this sample may be carry-over from other donors' samples.

This clonotype has a count of ten or more. J is TRBJ2-7 and V is TRBV23-1; 8 nucleotides agree with TRBD1. TRBV23-1 is marked as an open reading frame, function uncertain. V trimming: 11 bases; J trimming: 3 bases; junction bases outside the gene matches: 15. CDR3 size: 15 residues. The CDR3 loop is CAQQKKRQGCYEQYF. In DNA, the CDR3 is TGCGCCCAACAGAAAAAAAGACAGGGGTGCTACGAGCAGTACTTC.

This sequence joins TRBV10-3 and TRBJ1-5, with TRBD1 matching over 10 bases. V lost 6 bases to trimming and J lost 3 bases; unmatched junction nucleotides: 5. CDR3 length: 15 residues. Germline assignment: CDR1 ENHRY and CDR2 SYGVKD. The CDR3, as DNA: TGTGCCATCAGGAGGGACAGGGGTGACAATCAGCCCCAGCATTTT. It specifies CAIRRDRGDNQPQHF.

Many counts were recorded for this clonotype. The V gene is TRBV30, the J gene TRBJ2-7; D remains ambiguous. Germline-derived CDR1 and CDR2 are GTSNPN and SVGIG (reference sequence). This CDR3 is 12 amino acids long. The V and J ends lost 3 bases and 3 bases respectively, with 9 bases between them. CDR3: CAWRLPLYEQYF. The CDR3 DNA follows: TGTGCCTGGAGGCTCCCACTCTACGAGCAGTACTTC.